This T cell receptor beta chain originates from a study of cytomegalovirus exposure and HLA in healthy donors (TCRdb year 2017). A note on the overall study: A later analysis indicated that the 90 to 150 validation repertoires were generated on the platform also employed for the 600 to 750 repertoires of the first cohort. The study combined high-throughput TCR immunosequencing, statistical association of individual TCRs with disease status, and machine learning to predict cytomegalovirus infection status. The aim of the study was to test whether cataloging public T cell receptors could identify signatures of past pathogen exposure. Along with the approximately 700-subject first cohort, a separate validation cohort of 120 different subjects was used. Overall study outcomes, separate from this receptor: A few of the identified cytomegalovirus-associated TCR beta chains were confirmed in vitro to be specific for cytomegalovirus antigens. In a later analysis, TCRs clustered in the first cohort were found to also tend to co-occur in the roughly 110 validation repertoires, with approximately 93% of cluster scores above 0. The study listed 150 to 200 TCR beta chains as associated with cytomegalovirus. A later analysis lacked HLA typing for the validation cohort, so it scored co-occurrence in that cohort across all 110 or so repertoires. The classifier was reported to diagnose cytomegalovirus status with high specificity and sensitivity in both the original and validation cohorts. According to the authors, the approach could potentially be generalized to other disease states and immunological phenotypes. Most TCR sequences were observed very rarely across donors, whereas some public TCRs were present in many individuals.

According to the germline V gene, CDR1 reads MNHEY and CDR2 reads SVGAGI. The CDR3 starts with the cysteine, ends with the phenylalanine, and has 14 residues. Only the CDR3 DNA is retained, 42 bases long and in frame from the first base. V loses 7 bases, J loses 7 bases, and the germline ends lie 14 bases apart. Donors formed part of the validation cohort, which comprised fewer than 150 subjects and was distinct from the first cohort of 670 or so subjects. The library was obtained by the immunoSEQ multiplex PCR assay. The study's processing was this. A statistical classification framework was developed to diagnose cytomegalovirus status using the catalog of TCR beta chain sequences. The table comes from immuneACCESS by way of TCRdb, which keeps in-frame sequences with V and J called. Part of the clones is missing from these tables; in studies checked, under half for an unresolved V gene and the rest for unknown reasons. The V and J calls and clone size were taken over from that table, and D and trimming were inferred from the DNA. For this sample the table gives about 220,000 clones, of which approximately 90% were detected only once. Around 1.1% of the sample is in the top ten clones.

Of note for this clone: This clone's antigen is unknown. It has no much larger one-base neighbor in the sample; base qualities were not kept.

Sequencing input: PBMCs. Here the chain combines TRBV6-5 and TRBJ1-6; the D gene is unclear. This clonotype originated in a woman aged 18-35 years in good health and CMV-seronegative. The CDR3 sequence is CASTAGFQNSPLHF. The DNA sequence is TGTGCCAGCACCGCAGGATTTCAAAATTCACCCCTCCACTTT.